These T cell receptor beta chains were read from a single sample in a study of human T cells and chemical hapten exposure. TCRdb ran MiXCR on the RACE reads and lists one entry per CDR3 protein. The sample lists about 380,000 distinct CDR3 sequences; 4.5% to 6% were seen once. Sequenced here: whole blood, sampled in connection with sensitization to the hapten diphenylcyclopropenone (DPC). The receptors were gathered from a woman between 45 and 65 years old with alopecia areata. Some clones in this sample may be carry-over from other donors' samples. Each CDR3 is given with its conserved first and last residue. A D gene is named only where the DNA matches it firmly. A clone size is listed for some rows: how often the clone was seen (once, few, many), or a class if it is expanded.

D: TRBD2; V: TRBV10-3; size: many; J: TRBJ2-7; CDR3: CAISGGLADRGQQYF; DNA: TGTGCCATCAGTGGGGGACTAGCGGACCGCGGGCAGCAGTACTTC
D: .; V: TRBV21-1; size: many; J: TRBJ2-5; CDR3: CASQGQETQYF; DNA: TGTGCCAGCCAGGGTCAAGAGACCCAGTACTTC
D: .; V: TRBV12-3/TRBV12-4; size: .; J: TRBJ2-6; CDR3: CASSLKTSPTSGANVLTF; DNA: TGTGCCAGCAGTTTGAAAACCTCCCCAACTTCGGGGGCCAACGTCCTGACTTTC
D: TRBD1; V: TRBV7-9; size: few; J: TRBJ1-6; CDR3: CASSTSTGGSTSPLHF; DNA: TGTGCCAGCAGCACCTCTACAGGGGGCTCTACTTCACCCCTCCACTTT
D: TRBD1; V: TRBV7-8; size: many; J: TRBJ2-7; CDR3: CASSLISRTGNLYEQYF; DNA: TGTGCCAGCAGCTTAATAAGTCGGACAGGGAATTTATACGAGCAGTACTTC
D: TRBD1; V: TRBV10-3; size: .; J: TRBJ2-3; CDR3: CAISGGTGTQYF; DNA: TGTGCCATCAGTGGGGGGACAGGCACGCAGTATTTT
D: .; V: TRBV29-1; size: many; J: TRBJ2-1; CDR3: CSVASPGGGNEQFF; DNA: TGCAGCGTTGCTAGTCCAGGGGGAGGCAATGAGCAGTTCTTC
D: .; V: TRBV12-3/TRBV12-4; size: .; J: TRBJ2-1; CDR3: CASSLAGGRVNEQFF; DNA: TGTGCCAGCAGTCTCGCCGGGGGGCGCGTAAATGAGCAGTTCTTC
D: .; V: TRBV5-6; size: many; J: TRBJ2-7; CDR3: CASSSPDTYYEQYF; DNA: TGTGCCAGCAGCTCGCCCGACACCTACTACGAGCAGTACTTC
D: TRBD1; V: TRBV13; size: many; J: TRBJ2-1; CDR3: CASSHRDRNNEQFF; DNA: TGTGCCAGCAGCCACCGGGACAGGAACAATGAGCAGTTCTTC
D: .; V: TRBV11-1; size: .; J: TRBJ1-1; CDR3: CASSTPGRGGLMNTEAFF; DNA: TGTGCCAGCAGCACGCCGGGGCGGGGGGGCCTTATGAACACTGAAGCTTTCTTT
D: .; V: TRBV20-1; size: .; J: TRBJ2-7; CDR3: CSASQDRPGSYEQYF; DNA: TGCAGTGCTAGCCAAGACAGGCCCGGCTCCTACGAGCAGTACTTC
D: .; V: TRBV27; size: many; J: TRBJ1-4; CDR3: CASSFSGWNEKLFF; DNA: TGTGCCAGCAGTTTTTCAGGGTGGAATGAAAAACTGTTTTTT
D: .; V: TRBV10-2; size: .; J: TRBJ1-1; CDR3: CASSGVGQGREAFF; DNA: TGCGCCAGCAGTGGGGTCGGCCAAGGAAGAGAAGCTTTCTTT
D: .; V: TRBV4-1; size: many; J: TRBJ1-5; CDR3: CASSQATGYNQPQHF; DNA: TGCGCCAGCAGCCAAGCCACGGGGTACAATCAGCCCCAGCATTTT
D: TRBD2; V: TRBV29-1; size: many; J: TRBJ2-7; CDR3: CSVVLAGGDSYEQYF; DNA: TGCAGCGTCGTACTAGCGGGGGGCGACTCCTACGAGCAGTACTTC
D: .; V: TRBV6-1; size: .; J: TRBJ1-5; CDR3: CASSEVINQPQHF; DNA: TGTGCCAGCAGTGAAGTAATAAATCAGCCCCAGCATTTT
D: .; V: TRBV10-3; size: many; J: TRBJ2-1; CDR3: CAISDLKNEQFF; DNA: TGTGCCATCAGTGACCTAAAAAATGAGCAGTTCTTC
D: .; V: TRBV12-3/TRBV12-4; size: .; J: TRBJ1-2; CDR3: CASRPQALTNYGYTF; DNA: TGTGCCAGCAGGCCTCAGGCGTTGACTAACTATGGCTACACCTTC
D: TRBD2; V: TRBV9; size: .; J: TRBJ2-1; CDR3: CASSPRGLAGGFIEQFF; DNA: TGTGCCAGCAGCCCCCGCGGACTAGCGGGGGGGTTCATTGAGCAGTTCTTC
D: .; V: TRBV7-2; size: .; J: TRBJ1-2; CDR3: CASSLFTGITNYGYTF; DNA: TGTGCCAGCAGCTTATTCACAGGGATAACTAACTATGGCTACACCTTC
D: .; V: TRBV7-2; size: few; J: TRBJ1-4; CDR3: CASSPAGGGLEKLFF; DNA: TGTGCCAGCAGCCCGGCTGGGGGCGGTCTTGAAAAACTGTTTTTT
D: TRBD2; V: TRBV25-1; size: few; J: TRBJ2-5; CDR3: CASMGGLGRETQYF; DNA: TGTGCCAGCATGGGGGGGTTGGGAAGAGAGACCCAGTACTTC
D: .; V: TRBV6-1; size: many; J: TRBJ1-4; CDR3: CASRLSLLDGNEKLFF; DNA: TGTGCCAGCAGATTATCTTTATTGGACGGAAATGAAAAACTGTTTTTT
D: .; V: TRBV30; size: .; J: TRBJ1-5; CDR3: CAWSVRRGTSNQPQHF; DNA: TGTGCCTGGAGTGTACGTAGAGGGACTAGCAATCAGCCCCAGCATTTT
D: .; V: TRBV2; size: many; J: TRBJ2-5; CDR3: CASSERQGKVETQYF; DNA: TGTGCCAGCAGTGAGCGGCAGGGGAAGGTGGAGACCCAGTACTTC
D: TRBD2; V: TRBV4-2; size: few; J: TRBJ2-1; CDR3: CASSPAGTSSYNEQFF; DNA: TGTGCCAGCAGCCCAGCCGGGACTAGCTCCTACAATGAGCAGTTCTTC
D: TRBD2; V: TRBV20-1; size: .; J: TRBJ2-5; CDR3: CSARRLAGDEGETQYF; DNA: TGCAGTGCTAGGAGACTAGCGGGAGATGAGGGGGAGACCCAGTACTTC
D: TRBD2; V: TRBV29-1; size: few; J: TRBJ2-1; CDR3: CSVEGVPSGTYNEQFF; DNA: TGCAGCGTTGAAGGTGTGCCTAGCGGAACCTACAATGAGCAGTTCTTC
D: .; V: TRBV20-1; size: few; J: TRBJ2-7; CDR3: CSAGTISYEQYF; DNA: TGCAGTGCTGGCACTATCTCCTACGAGCAGTACTTC
D: TRBD2; V: TRBV10-1; size: .; J: TRBJ2-5; CDR3: CASSAGGTQETQYF; DNA: TGCGCCAGCAGCGCGGGGGGGACCCAAGAGACCCAGTACTTC
D: .; V: TRBV28; size: .; J: TRBJ1-1; CDR3: CASSLPAGTEAFF; DNA: TGTGCCAGCAGTTTACCCGCTGGGACAGAAGCTTTCTTT
D: TRBD1; V: TRBV3-1; size: .; J: TRBJ1-4; CDR3: CASSHHRDRGDEKLFF; DNA: TGTGCCAGCAGCCACCACCGGGACAGGGGAGATGAAAAACTGTTTTTT
D: TRBD1; V: TRBV28; size: .; J: TRBJ2-6; CDR3: CAGSGTGVSGANVLTF; DNA: TGTGCCGGATCCGGGACAGGGGTATCTGGGGCCAACGTCCTGACTTTC
D: .; V: TRBV6-5; size: few; J: TRBJ1-5; CDR3: CASSPDWSYSNQPQHF; DNA: TGTGCCAGCAGTCCAGATTGGTCGTATAGCAATCAGCCCCAGCATTTT
D: TRBD1; V: TRBV28; size: .; J: TRBJ1-2; CDR3: CASSFIPTGAGYTF; DNA: TGTGCCAGCAGTTTCATTCCCACAGGGGCCGGCTACACCTTC
D: .; V: TRBV28; size: many; J: TRBJ2-7; CDR3: CASSFQLEQYF; DNA: TGTGCCAGCAGTTTCCAGCTCGAGCAGTACTTC
D: .; V: TRBV29-1; size: .; J: TRBJ1-1; CDR3: CSVIRDDTEAFF; DNA: TGCAGCGTCATCAGGGATGATACTGAAGCTTTCTTT
D: TRBD1; V: TRBV20-1; size: few; J: TRBJ2-4; CDR3: CSLWTGKNIQYF; DNA: TGCAGCCTTTGGACAGGGAAAAACATTCAGTACTTC
D: .; V: TRBV2; size: many; J: TRBJ2-3; CDR3: CASIQPGDTQYF; DNA: TGTGCCAGCATTCAGCCCGGGGATACGCAGTATTTT
D: .; V: TRBV14; size: .; J: TRBJ2-2; CDR3: CASSQDRIVTGELFF; DNA: TGTGCCAGCAGCCAAGACCGGATCGTCACCGGGGAGCTGTTTTTT
D: TRBD1; V: TRBV28; size: few; J: TRBJ1-6; CDR3: CASSLSGTGRALHF; DNA: TGTGCCAGCAGTTTATCCGGGACAGGGAGGGCCCTCCACTTT
D: TRBD1; V: TRBV20-1; size: few; J: TRBJ1-5; CDR3: CSARTGGVYSNQPQHF; DNA: TGCAGTGCTAGAACAGGGGGGGTTTATAGCAATCAGCCCCAGCATTTT
D: .; V: TRBV10-3; size: many; J: TRBJ2-7; CDR3: CAISADNYEQYF; DNA: TGTGCCATCAGCGCAGACAACTACGAGCAGTACTTC
D: .; V: TRBV28; size: many; J: TRBJ1-5; CDR3: CASAGAYSNQPQHF; DNA: TGTGCCAGCGCCGGGGCGTATAGCAATCAGCCCCAGCATTTT
D: .; V: TRBV20-1; size: many; J: TRBJ2-7; CDR3: CSARKPEQYF; DNA: TGCAGTGCTAGAAAGCCCGAGCAGTACTTC
D: .; V: TRBV27; size: few; J: TRBJ2-7; CDR3: CASSPHPRGQAGSYEQYF; DNA: TGTGCCAGCAGTCCGCACCCTCGGGGGCAGGCGGGTTCCTACGAGCAGTACTTC
D: TRBD1; V: TRBV20-1; size: many; J: TRBJ2-5; CDR3: CSAPARQGVGGETQYF; DNA: TGCAGTGCTCCAGCGAGACAGGGGGTAGGAGGAGAGACCCAGTACTTC
D: TRBD1; V: TRBV5-1; size: .; J: TRBJ2-3; CDR3: CASSLGQGGPDTQYF; DNA: TGCGCCAGCAGCTTGGGACAGGGTGGCCCAGATACGCAGTATTTT